The clone carrying this T cell receptor beta chain was picked up many times. MiXCR, applied by TCRdb to the 5' RACE reads, yields one record per CDR3 protein. The table has around 110,000 distinct CDR3 sequences, roughly an eighth seen once. The source of the sample is a study of spatial heterogeneity in lung cancer. Turning to the study itself: Follow-up PBMC specimens underwent sequencing when available; their median timing was around 24 months after resection. The study consistently detected more beta-chain than alpha-chain sequences.

Regarding time point: blood at routine non-recurrence follow-up after resection. Without sorting, whole RNA was sequenced from tumor, nontumor lung or frozen PBMC. The CDR3 is 15 amino acids. V was cut by 6 bases and J by 1 base, with 16 bases left in between. Per germline, CDR1 SGDLS and CDR2 YYNGEE. The chain joins TRBV9 to TRBJ1-1, with a possible D match to TRBD1 (5 bases). The material was PBMCs, obtained at follow-up. The source of this sequence is a male donor with early-stage non-small cell lung cancer. CDR3 bases: TGTGCCAGCACTCCAGGGCAGCCACCGAACACTGAAGCTTTCTTT. Protein product: CASTPGQPPNTEAFF.